What follows is one T cell receptor (beta chain) and its context. Antigen unknown. The data originate from a study of CD8 T cells in Susac syndrome. Blood CD8+ and CD4+ T cells underwent high-throughput TCR beta sequencing. Random hexamers primed reverse transcription of about 0.5 to 1 ug RNA. TCRdb processed the immunoSEQ multiplex PCR reads anew with MiXCR; each CDR3 protein has one entry. Of about 80,000 distinct CDR3 sequences in the sample, approximately 96% were seen once. V lost 3 bases, J lost 2 bases, and 11 bases lay in between. This CDR3 has 14 residues. Germline CDR1 reads SEHNR; CDR2 reads FQNEAQ (reference sequence). Study-level results: The number of individuals included in the study's TCR sequencing and HLA analysis was acknowledged as relatively small.

The chain is built from TRBV7-9 and TRBJ2-7, with D uncertain. The receptor was derived from a human donor with Susac syndrome. The sequenced sample was CD8+ T cells from PBMCs. DNA for the CDR3: TGTGCCAGCAGCTTGCCCGCCCAGCCCTACGAGCAGTACTTC. Residues: CASSLPAQPYEQYF.